This T cell receptor (beta chain) stems from a study of blood T cell repertoires in COVID-19 (dated by TCRdb to the early 2020s). For context, the study as a whole: The collaborator samples originated in the United States, Italy and Spain and spanned the acute and convalescent phases of COVID-19. The material from the prospective study consisted of cDNA or gDNA derived from T cells, B-cell-depleted T cells, or PBMCs. Deeply sampled blood TCRbeta repertoires from subjects exposed to, actively infected with, or recovered from COVID-19 were included in the dataset. A freely available public database, intended as a resource for researchers studying the immune response to SARS-CoV-2, is where the repertoires were released. Samples came from the ongoing ImmuneRACE study (first 160 participants) plus 1,254 subjects from 6 global collaborators. Sample metadata almost always included a de-identified subject ID, COVID-19 status, age in years and sex. Where available, HLA class I and class II types were obtained from metadata supplied by the sample provider rather than from assay-based typing.

At the junction V is shortened by 5 bases and J by 1 base; bases outside the gene matches: 15. The CDR3 numbers 18 residues from cysteine through phenylalanine. The DNA shown is the 54-base CDR3, in frame from base 1. The germline V gene (reference sequence) provides CDR1 LGHDT and CDR2 YNNKEL. One collaborating source in Seattle enrolled patients during active infection and followed them longitudinally through the course of disease. Each collaborating institution followed its own protocols to collect whole blood in K2EDTA tubes. For TCRbeta analysis, collaborator samples were shipped as frozen whole blood, as isolated PBMCs, or as DNA extracted from either sample type. This clone has only a few counts. Its specific antigen is unknown. One base away there is no much larger clone; base qualities are not given. Overall study outcomes, separate from this receptor: The quantity of clinical and demographic metadata differed by source and by participant and was supplied without curation.

TCRbeta CDR3 regions were amplified from genomic DNA by means of the immunoSEQ Assay, a bias-controlled multiplex PCR. From the authors' description of their analysis: Nucleated cell counts per sample were estimated from amplification of reference gene primers within the assay. To quantify the absolute abundance of each unique TCRbeta CDR3 rearrangement, sequence reads were collapsed and filtered. For each sample, productive Simpson clonality was calculated as the square root of Simpson's diversity index over productive rearrangements. Imported from immuneACCESS, the table was reduced by TCRdb to in-frame sequences with V and J called. These copies leave out some clones; in studies compared against another copy, an unresolved V gene accounts for under half, and the cause of the remainder is not known. The DNA gave D and trimming, while V, J and clone size come from that table. In all, the sample holds around 270,000 clones, and around 87% of those were seen once. The ten largest clones represent approximately 5.1% of the sample.

The sample was peripheral blood. The V gene is TRBV3-1 (or the pseudogene TRBV3-2) and the J gene is TRBJ1-1; 8 central nucleotides agree with TRBD1. The receptor was derived from a woman in her fifties or sixties with COVID-19, enrolled during active disease. Here is the DNA: TGTGCCAGCAGCGCACGGGCGGGCAGGGGGCGCGGGAACACTGAAGCTTTCTTT. Its translation reads: CASSARAGRGRGNTEAFF.